The entry below describes one T cell receptor beta chain. The antigen is not known. One end of the junction does not line up with germline, which may come from a read error. This sample was taken from a study of tumor-infiltrating lymphocytes in primary liver carcinoma. Overall study results and limits: The overlap of tumor-adjacent and tumor-blood pairs was smaller than that of tumor region pairs.

DNA and RNA were both co-extracted from around 20-30 mg of bulk tissue that had not been sorted. Priming with a constant-region primer yielded TCR beta cDNA from about 450 ng total RNA. Three nested multiplex PCR rounds, a slightly modified ARM-PCR, produced the libraries for TCR beta. TCRdb re-called the multiplex PCR reads through MiXCR, storing one row per CDR3 protein. The table shows roughly 57,000 distinct CDR3 sequences, with over 65% occurring only once. This receptor was obtained from a man in his forties with primary liver carcinoma and hepatitis B virus infection. Sequencing was performed on liver tumor tissue from sampling region 2. Stated subset: tumor region T2, inferior pole.

The chain's CDR3 is CACSPGQGSYYEQFF. In DNA, the CDR3 is TGTGCCTGCAGCCCTGGACAGGGTTCCTACTACGAGCAGTTCTTC. This chain links TRBV5-5 with TRBJ2-1; TRBD1 agrees at 8 bases. This CDR3 region has 15 residues. Germline-derived CDR1 and CDR2 are SGHKS and YYEKEE (reference sequence).